This TCR beta chain was profiled in a study of cytomegalovirus exposure and HLA in healthy donors. The germline V gene encodes CDR1 MNHNS and CDR2 SASEGT. There are 16 residues in the CDR3. The ends lost 4 bases at V and 2 bases at J; junction bases unmatched: 9. 13 Jbeta primers and 60 Vbeta primers were used for the PCR. Some clones are missing from TCRdb's copy, which holds only in-frame ones; the method was immunoSEQ multiplex PCR. The sample has roughly 230,000 clones; about 85% are singletons. This TCR came from a girl aged 2 to 9 in good health and CMV-seronegative. The V and J genes are TRBV6-1 and TRBJ2-7, with 9 bases that match TRBD1. Input material: PBMCs. The DNA of the CDR3 is TGTGCCAGCAGTGGCCCAAAGGGACAGGGACCCTACGAGCAGTACTTC. This codes for CASSGPKGQGPYEQYF.